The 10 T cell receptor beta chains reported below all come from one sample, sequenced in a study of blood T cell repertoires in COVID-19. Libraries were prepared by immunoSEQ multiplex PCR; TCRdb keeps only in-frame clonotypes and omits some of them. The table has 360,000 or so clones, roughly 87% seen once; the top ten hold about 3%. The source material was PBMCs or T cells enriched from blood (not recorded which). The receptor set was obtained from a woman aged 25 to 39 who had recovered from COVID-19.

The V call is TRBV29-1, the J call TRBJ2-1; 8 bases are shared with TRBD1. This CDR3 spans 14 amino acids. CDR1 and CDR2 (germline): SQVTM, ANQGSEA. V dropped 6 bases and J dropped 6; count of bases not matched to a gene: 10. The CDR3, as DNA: TGCAGCGTCGTCAGGGGGCGTAGGGGCAATGAGCAGTTCTTC. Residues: CSVVRGRRGNEQFF.

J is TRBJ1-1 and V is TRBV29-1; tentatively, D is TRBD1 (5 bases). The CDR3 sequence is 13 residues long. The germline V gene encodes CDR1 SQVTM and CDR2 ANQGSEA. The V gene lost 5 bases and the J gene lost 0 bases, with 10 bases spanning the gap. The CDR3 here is CSVTGLLNTEAFF. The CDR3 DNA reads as TGCAGCGTTACGGGACTCCTGAACACTGAAGCTTTCTTT.

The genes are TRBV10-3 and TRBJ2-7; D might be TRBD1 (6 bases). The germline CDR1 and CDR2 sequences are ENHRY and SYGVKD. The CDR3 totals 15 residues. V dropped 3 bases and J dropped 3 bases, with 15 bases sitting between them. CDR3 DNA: TGTGCCATCAGTGACCCCGGGGCAGGGGACTACGAGCAGTACTTC. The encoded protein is CAISDPGAGDYEQYF.

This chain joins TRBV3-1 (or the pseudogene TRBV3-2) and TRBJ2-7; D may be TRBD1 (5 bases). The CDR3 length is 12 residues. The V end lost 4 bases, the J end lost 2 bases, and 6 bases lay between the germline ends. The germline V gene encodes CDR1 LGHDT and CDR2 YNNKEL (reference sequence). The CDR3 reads CASSRQTYEQYF. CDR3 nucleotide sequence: TGTGCCAGCAGCCGACAGACCTACGAGCAGTACTTC.

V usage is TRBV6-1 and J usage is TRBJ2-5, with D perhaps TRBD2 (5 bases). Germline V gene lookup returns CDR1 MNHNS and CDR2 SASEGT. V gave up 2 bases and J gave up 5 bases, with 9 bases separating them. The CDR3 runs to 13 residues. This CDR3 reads CASSELSGETQYF. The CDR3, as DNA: TGTGCCAGCAGTGAATTGTCGGGGGAGACCCAGTACTTC.

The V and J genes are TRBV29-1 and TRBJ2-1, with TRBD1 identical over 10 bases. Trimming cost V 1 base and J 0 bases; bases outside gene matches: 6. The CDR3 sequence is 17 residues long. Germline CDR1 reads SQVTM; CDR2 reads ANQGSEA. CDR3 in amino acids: CSVEGTGGSSSYNEQFF. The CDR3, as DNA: TGCAGCGTTGAAGGGACAGGGGGTTCCAGCTCCTACAATGAGCAGTTCTTC.

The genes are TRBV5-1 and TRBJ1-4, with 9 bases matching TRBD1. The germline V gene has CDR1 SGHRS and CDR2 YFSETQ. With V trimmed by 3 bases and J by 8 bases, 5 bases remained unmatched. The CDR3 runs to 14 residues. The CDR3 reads CASSSGTGSEKLFF. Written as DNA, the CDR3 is TGCGCCAGCAGCTCTGGGACAGGGAGCGAAAAACTGTTTTTT.

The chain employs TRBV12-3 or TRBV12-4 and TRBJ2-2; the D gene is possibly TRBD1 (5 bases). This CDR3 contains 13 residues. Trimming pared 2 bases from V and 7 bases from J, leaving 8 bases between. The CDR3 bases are TGTGCCAGCAGTTTATATAGGGGCGGGGAGCTGTTTTTT. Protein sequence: CASSLYRGGELFF.

CDR3 nucleotide sequence: TGTGCCAGCAACTTGGGAGGGAAAACCTACAATGAGCAGTTCTTC. Its translation is CASNLGGKTYNEQFF. The chain employs TRBV7-9 and TRBJ2-1, with 7 positions matching TRBD2. CDR1 is SEHNR and CDR2 is FQNEAQ in the germline V gene (reference sequence). Trimming removed 7 bases from V and 2 bases from J; junction bases left unmatched: 8. This CDR3 is built from 15 residues.

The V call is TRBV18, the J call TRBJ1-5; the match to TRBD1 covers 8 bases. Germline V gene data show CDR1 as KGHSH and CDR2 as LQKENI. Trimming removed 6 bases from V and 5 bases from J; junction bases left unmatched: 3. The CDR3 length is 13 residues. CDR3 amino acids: CASSGDRYQPQHF. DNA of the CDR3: TGTGCCAGCTCCGGGGACAGGTATCAGCCCCAGCATTTT.